The 14 T cell receptor beta chains presented below share a single source sample, sequenced in a study of Tregs in tolerant kidney transplant recipients. Measured with immunoSEQ multiplex PCR; TCRdb has only the in-frame clones, and not every one. The sample holds about 120,000 clones, 92% seen once. The specimen was CD4+ T cells from blood. These receptors all come from a human donor in good health.

The chain couples TRBV4-1 to TRBJ2-1; 10 bases line up with TRBD2. The length of the CDR3 is 16 residues. V was pared by 0 bases and J by 4 bases, with 3 bases of the junction left unmatched. Germline loops: CDR1 MGHRA, CDR2 YSYEKL. CDR3 protein: CASSQDLAGGYNEQFF. The CDR3 bases are TGCGCCAGCAGCCAAGATTTAGCGGGGGGTTACAATGAGCAGTTCTTC.

This sequence joins TRBV5-1 and TRBJ1-4; D is ambiguous. The CDR3 consists of 16 residues. V lost 4 bases and J 0 bases, leaving 13 bases between the germline ends. The germline CDR1 and CDR2 sequences are SGHRS and YFSETQ. The CDR3 region has the DNA TGCGCCAGCAGCGAGCCGACGGGTTCAACTAATGAAAAACTGTTTTTT. It yields the protein CASSEPTGSTNEKLFF.

The V and J genes are TRBV27 and TRBJ1-5; D is ambiguous. Between the trimmed V and J ends, which lost 2 bases and 3 bases, there was a span of 5 bases. The CDR3 spans 13 residues. Germline V lookup: CDR1 MNHEY, CDR2 SMNVEV (reference sequence). Here the CDR3 reads CASSLRPNQPQHF. The CDR3 DNA reads as TGTGCCAGCAGTTTAAGACCCAATCAGCCCCAGCATTTT.

V gene TRBV27 combines with J gene TRBJ2-7, with 7 positions matching TRBD1. Germline values: CDR1 MNHEY, CDR2 SMNVEV (reference sequence). The V segment lost 2 bases and the J segment 12 bases; nucleotides outside the gene matches: 13. This CDR3 is built from 14 residues. The CDR3 loop is CASSLMGQTVVWYF. In DNA, the CDR3 is TGTGCCAGCAGTTTAATGGGACAGACGGTTGTGTGGTACTTC.

The chain recombines TRBV7-9 with TRBJ1-4; D possibly corresponds to TRBD1 (6 bases). Germline CDR1 SEHNR, CDR2 FQNEAQ (reference sequence). The CDR3 runs 14 residues. V lost 3 bases, J lost 4 bases, and 9 bases lay in between. The CDR3 region has the DNA TGTGCCAGCAGCTTTGGCAGGGGTAATGAAAAACTGTTTTTT. Translated: CASSFGRGNEKLFF.

This clone was recorded only once. The gene calls are TRBV23-1 and TRBJ2-3, with 7 bases fitting TRBD2. TRBV23-1 is labeled an ORF, and its function is uncertain. The junction had 12 bases not matched to a gene; V was cut back by 0 bases and J by 0 bases. The CDR3 contains 19 residues. The CDR3 DNA sequence: TGCGCCAGCAGTCAATCGCCTAGCGGACTTATCAAGAGCACAGATACGCAGTATTTT. It codes for CASSQSPSGLIKSTDTQYF.

This chain uses TRBV18 with TRBJ1-3, with D possibly being TRBD1 (5 bases). V lost 3 bases and J lost 0, with 9 bases in between. This CDR3 contains 15 residues. Per the germline V gene, CDR1 is KGHSH and CDR2 is LQKENI. The CDR3 DNA reads TGTGCCAGCTCACCCGACAGAGGCTCTGGAAACACCATATATTTT. Translating gives CASSPDRGSGNTIYF.

A single count supports this clone. The rearrangement links TRBV5-4 to TRBJ1-5; 12 bases agree with TRBD1. This CDR3 has 17 residues. V lost 2 bases, J lost 7 bases, and 10 bases stayed unmatched. Germline V gene data show CDR1 as SGHNT and CDR2 as YYREEE (reference sequence). CDR3 nucleotide sequence: TGTGCCAGCAGCTTTATTGGGGGACAGGGGGCAGGGCAGCCCCAGCATTTT. It yields the protein CASSFIGGQGAGQPQHF.

The V gene is TRBV30, the J gene TRBJ2-1, with TRBD1 matching over 9 bases. Germline-derived CDR1 and CDR2 are GTSNPN and SVGIG (reference sequence). CDR3 size: 14 residues. The V segment lost 2 bases and the J segment 3 bases; nucleotides outside the gene matches: 2. The CDR3 here is CAWSTGQGYNEQFF. The CDR3 bases are TGTGCCTGGAGTACGGGACAGGGCTACAATGAGCAGTTCTTC.

This clone was seen a handful of times. CDR3 residues: CASGRARDRVCHEQYF. CDR3 nucleotide sequence: TGTGCCAGCGGCCGGGCTAGGGACAGGGTTTGCCACGAGCAGTACTTC. The rearrangement joins TRBV21-1 to TRBJ2-7; the table's D call TRBD1 went unverified against the DNA. TRBV21-1 is a documented pseudogene. The CDR3 loop spans 16 amino acids.

J is TRBJ2-5 and V is TRBV5-1, with 11 nucleotides matching TRBD2. Germline loops: CDR1 SGHRS, CDR2 YFSETQ. The J segment lost 2 bases and the V segment lost 0 bases, leaving 0 bases of the junction unmatched. The CDR3 length is 15 residues. The CDR3 DNA reads TGCGCCAGCAGCTTGGGACTAGCGGGACAAGAGACCCAGTACTTC. As protein: CASSLGLAGQETQYF. The complete variable domain, with remaining parts taken from reference TRBV5-1 and TRBJ2-5, reads KAGVTQTPRYLIKTRGQQVTLSCSPISGHRSVSWYQQTPGQGLQFLFEYFSETQRNKGNFPGRFSGRQFSNSRSEMNVSTLELGDSALYLCASSLGLAGQETQYFGPGTRLLVL.

The V gene is TRBV5-1, the J gene TRBJ1-1; TRBD1 might be the D (6 bases). CDR1 is SGHRS and CDR2 is YFSETQ in the germline V gene. The CDR3 runs 14 residues. Trimming left V 3 bases short and J 5 bases short, with 14 bases between. Here the CDR3 reads CASSYGTQGTEAFF. The CDR3 region has the DNA TGCGCCAGCAGCTACGGGACCCAGGGGACTGAAGCTTTCTTT.

This chain links TRBV7-9 with TRBJ1-4, with 8 bases identical to TRBD1. With V trimmed by 4 bases and J by 5 bases, 6 bases remained unmatched. The length of the CDR3 is 15 residues. The germline gives CDR1 SEHNR, CDR2 FQNEAQ (reference sequence). CDR3 loop: CASSSRGPGNEKLFF. The CDR3 DNA reads TGTGCCAGCAGCTCCAGGGGGCCGGGAAATGAAAAACTGTTTTTT.

V and J are TRBV7-2 and TRBJ1-1; tentatively, D is TRBD1 (5 bases). Germline V gives CDR1 SGHTA, CDR2 FQGNSA. V was trimmed by 6 bases and J by 1 base, leaving 9 bases between them. CDR3 length: 13 amino acids. The CDR3 coding sequence is TGTGCCAGCAGTAGAGGGGAGAACACTGAAGCTTTCTTT. Its translation: CASSRGENTEAFF.